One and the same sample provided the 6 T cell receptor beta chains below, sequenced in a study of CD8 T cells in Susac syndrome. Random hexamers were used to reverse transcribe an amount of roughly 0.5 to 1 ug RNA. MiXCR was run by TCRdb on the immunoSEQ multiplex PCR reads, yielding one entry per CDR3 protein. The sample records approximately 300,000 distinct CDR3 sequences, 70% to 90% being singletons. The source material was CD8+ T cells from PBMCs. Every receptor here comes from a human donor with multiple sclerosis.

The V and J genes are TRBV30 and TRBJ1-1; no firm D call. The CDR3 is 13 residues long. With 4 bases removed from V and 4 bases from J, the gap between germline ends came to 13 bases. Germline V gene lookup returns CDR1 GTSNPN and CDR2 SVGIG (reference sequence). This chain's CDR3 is CAWIGLDPTEAFF. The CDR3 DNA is TGTGCCTGGATCGGTCTCGACCCCACTGAAGCTTTCTTT. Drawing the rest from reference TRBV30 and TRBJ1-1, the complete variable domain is SQTIHQWPATLVQPVGSPLSLECTVEGTSNPNLYWYRQAAGRGLQLLFYSVGIGQISSEVPQNLSASRPQDRQFILSSKKLLLSDSGFYLCAWIGLDPTEAFFGQGTRLTVV.

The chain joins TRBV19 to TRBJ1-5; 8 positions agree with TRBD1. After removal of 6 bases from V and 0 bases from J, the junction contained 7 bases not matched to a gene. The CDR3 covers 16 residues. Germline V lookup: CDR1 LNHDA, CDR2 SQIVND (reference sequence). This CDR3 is CASSGQGAYSNQPQHF. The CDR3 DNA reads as TGTGCCAGTAGCGGACAGGGCGCTTATAGCAATCAGCCCCAGCATTTT.

The CDR3 is CSAPSGVATGELFF. The DNA for the CDR3 is TGCAGTGCCCCCAGCGGAGTGGCCACCGGGGAGCTGTTTTTT. The V and J genes are TRBV20-1 and TRBJ2-2; weak D call: TRBD2 (5 bases). Germline lookup yields CDR1 DFQATT and CDR2 SNEGSKA (reference sequence). V lost 6 bases and J 4 bases, leaving 15 bases between the germline ends. The CDR3 length is 14 residues.

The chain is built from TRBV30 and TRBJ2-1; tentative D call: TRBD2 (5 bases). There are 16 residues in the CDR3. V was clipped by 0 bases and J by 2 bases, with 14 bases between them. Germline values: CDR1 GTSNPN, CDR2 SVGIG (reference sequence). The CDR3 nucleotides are TGTGCCTGGAGTGTAACCGCGGGCGAAACCTACAATGAGCAGTTCTTC. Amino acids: CAWSVTAGETYNEQFF.

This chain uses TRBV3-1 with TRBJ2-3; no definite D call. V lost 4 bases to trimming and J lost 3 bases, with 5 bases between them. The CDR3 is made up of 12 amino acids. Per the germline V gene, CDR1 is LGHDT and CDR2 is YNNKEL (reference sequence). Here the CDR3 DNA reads TGTGCCAGCAGCCGCCATACAGATACGCAGTATTTT. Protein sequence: CASSRHTDTQYF.

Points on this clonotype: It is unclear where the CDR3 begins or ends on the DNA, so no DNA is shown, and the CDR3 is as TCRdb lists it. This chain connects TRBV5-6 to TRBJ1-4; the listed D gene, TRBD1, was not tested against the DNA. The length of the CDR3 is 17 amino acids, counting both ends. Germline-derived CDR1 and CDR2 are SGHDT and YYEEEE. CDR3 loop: CASSGGTDIFFGEKLFF.